Following are 14 T cell receptor beta chains from one sample sequenced in a study of CD8 T cells in Susac syndrome. Reverse transcription used roughly 0.5 to 1 ug RNA and random hexamers. TCRdb re-called the immunoSEQ multiplex PCR reads through MiXCR, storing one row per CDR3 protein. The table lists roughly 150,000 distinct CDR3 sequences, over 90% of them singletons, with around 0.2% in the top ten. Sample: CD8+ T cells from PBMCs. The receptors were sampled from a human donor with Susac syndrome.

This sequence joins TRBV29-1 and TRBJ2-7; D possibly corresponds to TRBD1 (5 bases). CDR3 size: 13 residues. V was pared by 5 bases and J by 2 bases, with 13 bases between. Germline V CDR1 and CDR2: SQVTM, ANQGSEA. The CDR3: CSVLGVWAYEQYF. The CDR3 region has the DNA TGCAGCGTTCTAGGGGTGTGGGCCTACGAGCAGTACTTC.

V usage is TRBV4-1 and J usage is TRBJ2-7; D is possibly TRBD2 (5 bases). V was shortened by 4 bases and J by 0 bases, with 13 bases between the two germline ends. Per the germline V gene, CDR1 is MGHRA and CDR2 is YSYEKL. The CDR3 covers 15 residues. The CDR3 DNA sequence: TGCGCCAGCAGCCCTAGCTTGGAGATCTCCTACGAGCAGTACTTC. Translated: CASSPSLEISYEQYF.

The chain carries TRBV19 and TRBJ1-1; tentatively, D is TRBD1 (5 bases). CDR1 is LNHDA, CDR2 SQIVND, per germline (reference sequence). The CDR3 runs to 16 residues. V lost 1 base, J lost 0 bases, and 12 bases lay in between. As DNA, the CDR3 is TGTGCCAGTAGTATAGTAGAGACAGTCCTGAACACTGAAGCTTTCTTT. Translating gives CASSIVETVLNTEAFF.

This chain joins TRBV29-1 and TRBJ2-7; tentative D call: TRBD1 (5 bases). Trimming left V 0 bases short and J 3 bases short, with 6 bases between. The CDR3 sequence is 12 residues long. Per germline, CDR1 SQVTM and CDR2 ANQGSEA. The CDR3 is CSVEDRDYEQYF. CDR3 nucleotide sequence: TGCAGCGTTGAAGACAGGGACTACGAGCAGTACTTC.

This sequence joins TRBV15 and TRBJ2-3; 10 bases fit TRBD2. The CDR3 totals 14 residues. J gave up 6 bases and V 5 bases, and 5 bases lay outside the gene matches. The germline gives CDR1 LNHNV, CDR2 YYDKDF (reference sequence). The CDR3 protein is CATSPLAGEDTQYF. CDR3 nucleotides: TGTGCCACCAGCCCGCTAGCGGGAGAGGATACGCAGTATTTT.

J is TRBJ2-1 and V is TRBV29-1; 7 positions agree with TRBD2. Trimming removed 5 bases from V and 5 bases from J; junction bases left unmatched: 12. In germline, CDR1 is SQVTM, CDR2 ANQGSEA. The CDR3 is made up of 15 amino acids. In DNA form, the CDR3 reads TGCAGCGTTCTATTGGCGGGAGATGACCACAATGAGCAGTTCTTC. Encoded protein: CSVLLAGDDHNEQFF.

V usage is TRBV10-3 and J usage is TRBJ2-7; D is possibly TRBD1 (6 bases). CDR3 length: 12 amino acids. From germline, CDR1 is ENHRY and CDR2 SYGVKD. The V gene lost 6 bases and the J gene lost 7 bases, with 13 bases spanning the gap. CDR3 nucleotide sequence: TGTGCCATCAGCGACAGGCCGGAGGAGCAGTACTTC. Residues: CAISDRPEEQYF.

This chain connects TRBV29-1 to TRBJ2-3; 8 nucleotides line up with TRBD2. The J segment lost 2 bases and the V segment lost 3 bases, leaving 10 bases of the junction unmatched. The CDR3 has 16 residues. CDR1 is SQVTM, CDR2 ANQGSEA, per germline. DNA of the CDR3: TGCAGCGTTGAGCCAACTAGCGGCCACCTCACAGATACGCAGTATTTT. It is translated as CSVEPTSGHLTDTQYF.

The chain combines TRBV9 with TRBJ2-2; 12 bases map to TRBD1. The trim removed 3 bases at V and 7 bases at J, leaving 4 bases unmatched. Germline assignment: CDR1 SGDLS and CDR2 YYNGEE. The CDR3 spans 15 residues. Written as DNA, the CDR3 is TGTGCCAGCAGCGGGGACAGGGGGCTCGGCGGGGAGCTGTTTTTT. Protein: CASSGDRGLGGELFF.

V is TRBV4-1 and J is TRBJ1-4, with D possibly being TRBD1 (6 bases). Germline CDR1 is MGHRA and CDR2 is YSYEKL. Trimming pared 2 bases from V and 8 bases from J, leaving 15 bases between. The CDR3 covers 15 residues. The CDR3 spells CASSQPAEGDEKLFF. The CDR3 DNA reads as TGCGCCAGCAGCCAACCGGCCGAGGGGGACGAAAAACTGTTTTTT.

The chain carries TRBV28 and TRBJ2-7, with 9 positions matching TRBD1. Germline lookup yields CDR1 MDHEN and CDR2 SYDVKM. The junction had 15 bases not matched to a gene; V was cut back by 2 bases and J by 1 base. There are 19 residues in the CDR3. CDR3 loop: CASSLIIGYLGQGSYEQYF. The CDR3 nucleotides read TGTGCCAGCAGTTTAATCATCGGTTATTTGGGACAGGGATCCTACGAGCAGTACTTC. Complete variable domain (other parts from reference TRBV28 and TRBJ2-7): DVKVTQSSRYLVKRTGEKVFLECVQDMDHENMFWYRQDPGLGLRLIYFSYDVKMKEKGDIPEGYSVSREKKERFSLILESASTNQTSMYLCASSLIIGYLGQGSYEQYFGPGTRLTVT.

The V gene is TRBV7-2, the J gene TRBJ2-1; 7 bases line up with TRBD2. Germline V lookup: CDR1 SGHTA, CDR2 FQGNSA. This CDR3 region has 16 residues. The trim removed 3 bases at V and 5 bases at J, leaving 10 bases unmatched. The CDR3 reads CASSFLERDLNNEQFF. The CDR3, as DNA: TGTGCCAGCAGCTTTTTGGAGCGGGACCTTAACAATGAGCAGTTCTTC.

Only one count was recorded for this clonotype. The chain links TRBV7-9 to TRBJ2-3; maybe TRBD2 (6 bases). CDR1 and CDR2 (germline): SEHNR, FQNEAQ (reference sequence). There are 15 residues in the CDR3. Trimming pared 10 bases from V and 0 bases from J, leaving 17 bases between. CDR3 nucleotides: TGTGCCACCCCGGGGGACCGGGTAAGCACAGATACGCAGTATTTT. Protein product: CATPGDRVSTDTQYF.

The rearrangement links TRBV28 to TRBJ2-1; D unclear. CDR3 size: 14 residues. V lost 3 bases and J 4 bases, leaving 10 bases between the germline ends. Germline V gene lookup returns CDR1 MDHEN and CDR2 SYDVKM. Here the CDR3 DNA reads TGTGCCAGCAGTTTGATGGGCCTGTACAATGAGCAGTTCTTC. Protein: CASSLMGLYNEQFF.